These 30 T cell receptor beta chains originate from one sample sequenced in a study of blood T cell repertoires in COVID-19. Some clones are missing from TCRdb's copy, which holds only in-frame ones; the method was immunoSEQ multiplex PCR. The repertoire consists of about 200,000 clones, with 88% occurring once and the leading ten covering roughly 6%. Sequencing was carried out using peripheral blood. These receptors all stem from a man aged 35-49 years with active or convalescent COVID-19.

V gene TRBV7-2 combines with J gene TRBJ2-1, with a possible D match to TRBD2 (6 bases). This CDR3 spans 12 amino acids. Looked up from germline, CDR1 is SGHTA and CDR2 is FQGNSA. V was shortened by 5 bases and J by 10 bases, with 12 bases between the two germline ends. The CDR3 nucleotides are TGTGCCAGCAGCCAAGTTAGCGGCGAGCAGTTCTTC. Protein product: CASSQVSGEQFF.

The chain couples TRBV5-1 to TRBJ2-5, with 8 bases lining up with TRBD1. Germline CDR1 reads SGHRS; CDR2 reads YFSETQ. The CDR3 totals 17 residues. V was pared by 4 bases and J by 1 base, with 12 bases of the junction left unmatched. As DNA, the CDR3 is TGCGCCAGCAGCCCCGGACAGGGTTTTGAAGGCCAAGAGACCCAGTACTTC. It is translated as CASSPGQGFEGQETQYF.

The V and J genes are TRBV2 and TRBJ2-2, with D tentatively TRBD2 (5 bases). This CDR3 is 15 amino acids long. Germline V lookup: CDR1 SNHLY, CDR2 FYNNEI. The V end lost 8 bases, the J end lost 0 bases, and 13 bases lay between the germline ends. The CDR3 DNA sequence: TGTGCCAGCGTCCCAGAGGGTACGAACACCGGGGAGCTGTTTTTT. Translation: CASVPEGTNTGELFF.

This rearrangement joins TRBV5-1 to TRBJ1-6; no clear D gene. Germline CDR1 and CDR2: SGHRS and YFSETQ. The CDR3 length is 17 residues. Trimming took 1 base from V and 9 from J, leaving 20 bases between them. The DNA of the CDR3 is TGCGCCAGCAGCTTGAACAGCAAACTCTCTTTGAGTTCACCCCTCCACTTT. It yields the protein CASSLNSKLSLSSPLHF.

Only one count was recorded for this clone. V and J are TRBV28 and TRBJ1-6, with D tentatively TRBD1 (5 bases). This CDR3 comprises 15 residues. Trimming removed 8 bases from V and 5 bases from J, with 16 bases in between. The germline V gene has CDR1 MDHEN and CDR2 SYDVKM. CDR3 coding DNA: TGTGCCAGCTCGTCCAGGGAGGGAGATAATTCACCCCTCCACTTT. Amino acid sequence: CASSSREGDNSPLHF.

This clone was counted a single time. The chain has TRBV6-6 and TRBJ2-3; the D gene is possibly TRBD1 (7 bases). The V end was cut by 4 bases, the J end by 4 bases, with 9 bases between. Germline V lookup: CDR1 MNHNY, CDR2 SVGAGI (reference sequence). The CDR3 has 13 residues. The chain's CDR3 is CASSSGGSDTQYF. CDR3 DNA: TGTGCCAGCAGTTCAGGGGGGTCAGATACGCAGTATTTT.

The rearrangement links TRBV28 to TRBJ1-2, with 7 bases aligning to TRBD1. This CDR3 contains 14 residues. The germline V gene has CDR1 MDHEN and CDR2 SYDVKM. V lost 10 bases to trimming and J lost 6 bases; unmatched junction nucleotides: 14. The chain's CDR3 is CATANRGRLNGYTF. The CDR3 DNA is TGTGCCACCGCCAACAGGGGTCGTTTGAATGGCTACACCTTC.

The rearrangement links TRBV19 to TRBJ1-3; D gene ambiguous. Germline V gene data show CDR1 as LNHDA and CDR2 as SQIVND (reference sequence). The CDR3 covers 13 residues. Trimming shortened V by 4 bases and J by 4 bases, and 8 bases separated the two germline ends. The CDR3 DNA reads TGTGCCAGTAGTAATAACATAGGAAACACCATATATTTT. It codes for CASSNNIGNTIYF.

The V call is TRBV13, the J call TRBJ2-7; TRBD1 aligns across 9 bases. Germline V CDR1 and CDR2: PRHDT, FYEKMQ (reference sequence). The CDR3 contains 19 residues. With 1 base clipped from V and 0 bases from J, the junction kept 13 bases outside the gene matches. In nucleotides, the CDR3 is TGTGCCAGCAGCTTAGCTCGGGACAGGGAAAGGATGGGCTCCTACGAGCAGTACTTC. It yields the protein CASSLARDRERMGSYEQYF.

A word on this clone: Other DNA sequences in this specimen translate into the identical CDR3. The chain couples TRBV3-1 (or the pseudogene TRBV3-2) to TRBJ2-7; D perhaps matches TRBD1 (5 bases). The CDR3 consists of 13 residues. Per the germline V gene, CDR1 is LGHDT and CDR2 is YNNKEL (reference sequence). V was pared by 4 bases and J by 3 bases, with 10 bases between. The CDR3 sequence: CASSRDRGYEQYF. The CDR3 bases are TGTGCCAGCAGCCGAGATAGGGGCTACGAGCAGTACTTC.

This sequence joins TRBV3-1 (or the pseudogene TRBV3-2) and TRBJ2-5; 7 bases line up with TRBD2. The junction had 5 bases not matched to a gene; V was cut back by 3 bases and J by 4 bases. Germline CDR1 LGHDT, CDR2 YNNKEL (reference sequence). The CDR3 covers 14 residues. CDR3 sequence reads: CASSQAGGGETQYF. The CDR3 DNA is TGTGCCAGCAGCCAGGCAGGCGGGGGAGAGACCCAGTACTTC.

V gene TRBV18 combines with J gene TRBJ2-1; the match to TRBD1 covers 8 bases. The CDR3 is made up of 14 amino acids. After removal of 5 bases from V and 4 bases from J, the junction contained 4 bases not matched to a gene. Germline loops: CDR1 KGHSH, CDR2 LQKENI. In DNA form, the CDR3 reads TGTGCCAGCTCAGTAGACAGGGGTTACAATGAGCAGTTCTTC. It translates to CASSVDRGYNEQFF.

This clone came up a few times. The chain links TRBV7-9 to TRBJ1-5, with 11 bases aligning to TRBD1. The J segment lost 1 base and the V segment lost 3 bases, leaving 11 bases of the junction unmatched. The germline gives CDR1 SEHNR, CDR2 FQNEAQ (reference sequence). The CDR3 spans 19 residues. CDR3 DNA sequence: TGTGCCAGCAGCTTTAGTATCGGACAGGGGGCCAGGAGCAATCAGCCCCAGCATTTT. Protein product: CASSFSIGQGARSNQPQHF.

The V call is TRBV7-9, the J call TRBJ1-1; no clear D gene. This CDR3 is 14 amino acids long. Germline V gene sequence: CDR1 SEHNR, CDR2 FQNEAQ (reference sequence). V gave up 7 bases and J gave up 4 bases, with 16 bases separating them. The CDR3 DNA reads TGTGCCAGCACCTCCACTTTTTTGGTCACTGAAGCTTTCTTT. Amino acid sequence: CASTSTFLVTEAFF.

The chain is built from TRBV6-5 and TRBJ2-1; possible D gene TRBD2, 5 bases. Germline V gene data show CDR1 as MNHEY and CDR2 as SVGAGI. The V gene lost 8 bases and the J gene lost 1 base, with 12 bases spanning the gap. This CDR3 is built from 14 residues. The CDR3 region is CASGGVLSYNEQFF. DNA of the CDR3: TGTGCCAGCGGAGGTGTGTTATCCTACAATGAGCAGTTCTTC.

CDR3 coding DNA: TGCGCCAGCAGCTCACAAGGGACAGGGCCGAACACTGAAGCTTTCTTT. Residues: CASSSQGTGPNTEAFF. This chain uses TRBV5-1 with TRBJ1-1; TRBD1 matches 9 bases. Germline lookup yields CDR1 SGHRS and CDR2 YFSETQ. The CDR3 runs to 16 residues. V lost 3 bases to trimming and J lost 1 base; unmatched junction nucleotides: 7. The full variable domain, its missing parts supplied by reference TRBV5-1 and TRBJ1-1, is KAGVTQTPRYLIKTRGQQVTLSCSPISGHRSVSWYQQTPGQGLQFLFEYFSETQRNKGNFPGRFSGRQFSNSRSEMNVSTLELGDSALYLCASSSQGTGPNTEAFFGQGTRLTVV.

The CDR3 sequence: CASSLGENTEAFF. The CDR3 DNA reads TGCGCCAGCAGCCTGGGAGAGAACACTGAAGCTTTCTTT. The chain has TRBV4-1 and TRBJ1-1; D is uncertain. Germline V lookup: CDR1 MGHRA, CDR2 YSYEKL. The V end was cut by 4 bases, the J end by 1 base, with 7 bases between. The CDR3 contains 13 residues.

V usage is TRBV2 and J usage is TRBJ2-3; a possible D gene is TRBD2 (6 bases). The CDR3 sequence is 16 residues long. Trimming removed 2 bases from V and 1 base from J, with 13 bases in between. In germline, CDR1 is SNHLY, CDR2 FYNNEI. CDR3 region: CASSEIGWGGTDTQYF. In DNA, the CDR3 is TGTGCCAGCAGTGAAATTGGTTGGGGGGGCACAGATACGCAGTATTTT.

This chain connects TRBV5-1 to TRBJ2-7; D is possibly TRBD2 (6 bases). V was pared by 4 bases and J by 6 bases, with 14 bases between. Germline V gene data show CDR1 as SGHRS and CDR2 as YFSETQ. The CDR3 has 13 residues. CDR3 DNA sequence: TGCGCCAGCAGCCGCACGGGGGTGCTCGAGCAGTACTTC. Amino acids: CASSRTGVLEQYF.

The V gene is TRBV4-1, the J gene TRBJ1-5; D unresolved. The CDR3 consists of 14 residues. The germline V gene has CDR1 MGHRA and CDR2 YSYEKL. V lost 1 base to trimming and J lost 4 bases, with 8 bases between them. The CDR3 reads CASSQVLPNQPQHF. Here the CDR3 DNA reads TGCGCCAGCAGCCAAGTTCTCCCGAATCAGCCCCAGCATTTT.

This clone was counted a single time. The CDR3 spells CASSSSGGLGETQYF. Here the CDR3 DNA reads TGCGCCAGCAGCTCTAGCGGGGGCCTGGGAGAGACCCAGTACTTC. The V gene is TRBV5-1, the J gene TRBJ2-5, with 10 bases identical to TRBD2. The CDR3 loop spans 15 amino acids. V trimming: 3 bases; J trimming: 4 bases; junction bases outside the gene matches: 6. Germline values: CDR1 SGHRS, CDR2 YFSETQ.

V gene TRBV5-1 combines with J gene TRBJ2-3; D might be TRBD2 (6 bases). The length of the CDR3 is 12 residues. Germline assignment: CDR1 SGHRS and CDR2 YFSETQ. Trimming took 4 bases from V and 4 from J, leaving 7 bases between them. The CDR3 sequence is CASSRLADTQYF. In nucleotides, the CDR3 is TGCGCCAGCAGCCGACTAGCAGATACGCAGTATTTT.

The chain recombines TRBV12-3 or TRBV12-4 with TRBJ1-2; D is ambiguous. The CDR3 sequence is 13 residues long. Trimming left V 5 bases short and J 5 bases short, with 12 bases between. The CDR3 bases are TGTGCCAGCAGTCGTGAGGTTTGGTATGGCTACACCTTC. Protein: CASSREVWYGYTF.

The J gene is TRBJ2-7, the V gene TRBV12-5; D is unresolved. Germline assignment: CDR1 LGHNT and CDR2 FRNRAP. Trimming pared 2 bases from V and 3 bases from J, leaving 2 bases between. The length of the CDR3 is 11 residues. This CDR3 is CASGLYYEQYF. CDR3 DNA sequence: TGTGCTAGTGGTTTGTACTACGAGCAGTACTTC.

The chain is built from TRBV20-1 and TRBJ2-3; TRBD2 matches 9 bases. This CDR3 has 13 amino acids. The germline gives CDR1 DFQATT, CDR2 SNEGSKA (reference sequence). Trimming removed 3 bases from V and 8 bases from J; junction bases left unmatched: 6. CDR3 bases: TGCAGTGCTAGTTCTAAACTAGCGGGTACGCAGTATTTT. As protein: CSASSKLAGTQYF.

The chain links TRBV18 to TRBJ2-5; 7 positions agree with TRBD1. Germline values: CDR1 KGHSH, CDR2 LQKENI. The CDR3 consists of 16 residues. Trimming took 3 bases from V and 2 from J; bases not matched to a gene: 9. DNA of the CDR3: TGTGCCAGCTCACCCGATCGGACAGGAGCGCAAGAGACCCAGTACTTC. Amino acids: CASSPDRTGAQETQYF.

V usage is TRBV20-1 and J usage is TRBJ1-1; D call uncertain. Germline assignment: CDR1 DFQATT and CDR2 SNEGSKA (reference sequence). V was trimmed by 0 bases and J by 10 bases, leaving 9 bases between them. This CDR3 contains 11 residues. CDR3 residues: CSARDRLAAFF. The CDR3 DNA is TGCAGTGCTAGAGACAGATTGGCAGCTTTCTTT.

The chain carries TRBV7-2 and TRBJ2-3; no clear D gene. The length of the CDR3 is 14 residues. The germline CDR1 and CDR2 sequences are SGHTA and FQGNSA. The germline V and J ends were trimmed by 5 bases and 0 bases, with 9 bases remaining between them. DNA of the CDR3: TGTGCCAGCAGCCCCCCCGGGAGCACAGATACGCAGTATTTT. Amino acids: CASSPPGSTDTQYF.

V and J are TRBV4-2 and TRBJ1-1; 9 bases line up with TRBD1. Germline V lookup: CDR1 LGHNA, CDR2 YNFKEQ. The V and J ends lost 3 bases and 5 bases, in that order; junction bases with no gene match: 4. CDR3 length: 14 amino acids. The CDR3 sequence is CASSHGQGHTEAFF. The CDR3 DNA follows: TGTGCCAGCAGCCACGGACAGGGGCATACTGAAGCTTTCTTT.

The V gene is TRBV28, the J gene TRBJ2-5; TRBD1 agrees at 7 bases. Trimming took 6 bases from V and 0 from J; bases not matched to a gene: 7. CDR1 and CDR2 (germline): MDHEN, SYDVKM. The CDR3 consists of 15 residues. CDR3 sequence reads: CASSPSDRYQETQYF. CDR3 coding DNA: TGTGCCAGCAGCCCCTCGGACAGGTACCAAGAGACCCAGTACTTC.